The 2 T cell receptor beta chains in this list originate from one sample, sequenced in a study of cytomegalovirus exposure and HLA in healthy donors. This PCR relied on a set of 60 Vbeta primers and 13 Jbeta primers. Profiling relied on immunoSEQ multiplex PCR, and the TCRdb table lists in-frame clones only, not all of them. The sample has some 130,000 clones; roughly 80% are singletons. The sample taken for sequencing was PBMCs. These receptors originate from a female donor in good health and CMV-seronegative.

The chain couples TRBV7-2 to TRBJ2-7, with 9 bases that match TRBD2. J gave up 0 bases and V 5 bases, and 8 bases lay outside the gene matches. Looked up from germline, CDR1 is SGHTA and CDR2 is FQGNSA. The CDR3 has 16 amino acids. This CDR3 is CASSRSGGRVSYEQYF. The CDR3, as DNA: TGTGCCAGCAGCCGGTCCGGCGGGAGGGTCTCCTACGAGCAGTACTTC.

The J gene is TRBJ1-6, the V gene TRBV6-6; 9 bases map to TRBD1. Germline trimming cut 6 bases from V and 11 bases from J; bases unmatched to any gene: 8. Per the germline V gene, CDR1 is MNHNY and CDR2 is SVGAGI (reference sequence). The CDR3 loop spans 14 amino acids. CDR3 sequence reads: CASRSGTGNAPLHF. CDR3 bases: TGTGCCAGCAGGTCCGGGACAGGGAATGCACCCCTCCACTTT.